These 21 T cell receptor beta chains share one sample of origin, sequenced in a study of siplizumab effects on memory and regulatory T cells. TCRdb keeps only in-frame clones here, not all; method: immunoSEQ multiplex PCR. The table has about 60,000 clones, less than 90% seen once. Input material: memory CD4+ T cells sorted from blood. The receptors derive from a human donor in good health.

This clone appeared many times. A read error may produce the germline difference seen at one junction end. The chain uses TRBV25-1 and TRBJ1-2; D might be TRBD1 (5 bases). This CDR3 has 9 residues. CDR1 and CDR2 (germline): MGHDK, SYGVNS. CDR3 in amino acids: CASGDGTLF. In nucleotides, the CDR3 is TGTGCCAGCGGGGATGGGACTCTCTTC.

This sequence joins TRBV4-2 and TRBJ2-1; D might be TRBD2 (7 bases). The CDR3 runs to 16 residues. V was cut by 0 bases and J by 7 bases, with 16 bases left in between. CDR1 is LGHNA and CDR2 is YNFKEQ in the germline V gene. CDR3 amino acids: CASSQDLGLGGNEQFF. The CDR3 DNA sequence: TGTGCCAGCAGCCAAGACCTCGGACTAGGGGGGAATGAGCAGTTCTTC.

Note on this clone: Germline and junction disagree at one end, which may indicate a read error. The V call is TRBV11-2, the J call TRBJ2-1, with D perhaps TRBD1 (6 bases). CDR1 and CDR2 (germline): SGHAT, FQNNGV. The CDR3 is 12 residues long. The CDR3 reads CASSLVAGEPFF. The CDR3 DNA sequence: TGTGCCAGCAGCTTAGTGGCAGGGGAGCCGTTCTTC.

Only a few counts were recorded for this clone. The V gene is TRBV7-3, the J gene TRBJ2-1; weak D call: TRBD1 (5 bases). CDR3 length: 16 amino acids. Trimming left V 0 bases short and J 2 bases short, with 11 bases between. Per the germline V gene, CDR1 is SGHTA and CDR2 is FQGTGA. CDR3 sequence: CASSLTAGATYNEQFF. CDR3 bases: TGTGCCAGCAGCTTAACAGCTGGGGCTACCTACAATGAGCAGTTCTTC.

This clone came up a few times. CDR3 loop: CSVGDGEAFF. The CDR3 DNA reads as TGCAGCGTTGGGGATGGCGAAGCTTTCTTT. The rearrangement uses TRBV29-1 and TRBJ1-1; D ambiguous. V was cut by 4 bases and J by 8 bases, with 8 bases left in between. The V gene's germline CDR1 is SQVTM and CDR2 ANQGSEA. The CDR3 covers 10 residues.

This chain uses TRBV4-2 with TRBJ2-3; D gene unclear. There are 16 residues in the CDR3. In germline, CDR1 is LGHNA, CDR2 YNFKEQ. The V and J ends lost 4 bases and 4 bases respectively, with 18 bases between them. CDR3 DNA sequence: TGTGCCAGCAGCCCGATTATTTCTGGGTTCGCAGATACGCAGTATTTT. The encoded protein is CASSPIISGFADTQYF.

The table lists this clone with a few counts. This chain uses TRBV7-3 with TRBJ2-1, with 7 bases identical to TRBD1. J was trimmed by 15 bases and V by 5 bases; bases with no gene match: 7. The CDR3 consists of 11 residues. Per germline, CDR1 SGHTA and CDR2 FQGTGA. CDR3 nucleotide sequence: TGTGCCAGCAGCCGGGACAGCACCCTGTTCTTC. This encodes CASSRDSTLFF.

The chain has TRBV27 and TRBJ2-7; 7 nucleotides line up with TRBD2. The CDR3 extends over 14 amino acids. The germline CDR1 and CDR2 sequences are MNHEY and SMNVEV (reference sequence). The J segment lost 2 bases and the V segment lost 8 bases, leaving 9 bases of the junction unmatched. This chain's CDR3 is CASRRGAGAYEQYF. Written as DNA, the CDR3 is TGTGCCAGCCGTCGAGGTGCGGGAGCCTACGAGCAGTACTTC.

This clone was detected only once. The chain links TRBV6-1 to TRBJ1-2; 7 bases match TRBD1. The germline V gene has CDR1 MNHNS and CDR2 SASEGT. The CDR3 is 15 residues long. Trimming removed 5 bases from V and 1 base from J; junction bases left unmatched: 7. The CDR3 region has the DNA TGTGCCAGCAGTCGCAGGGGGATGATTAACTATGGCTACACCTTC. It yields the protein CASSRRGMINYGYTF.

The chain couples TRBV27 to TRBJ2-1; TRBD2 matches 8 bases. Germline CDR1 MNHEY, CDR2 SMNVEV (reference sequence). This CDR3 has 15 amino acids. V was clipped by 5 bases and J by 4 bases; unmatched bases: 7. Here the CDR3 DNA reads TGTGCCAGCAGTCTCCTCGGGACTAGATACAATGAGCAGTTCTTC. Translated, it gives CASSLLGTRYNEQFF.

CDR3 amino acids: CASSLPPGQSTEAFF. CDR3 in DNA: TGTGCCAGCAGCTTGCCTCCTGGACAGAGCACTGAAGCTTTCTTT. The rearrangement links TRBV5-6 to TRBJ1-1, with D tentatively TRBD1 (6 bases). The germline gives CDR1 SGHDT, CDR2 YYEEEE. Trimming cost V 1 base and J 4 bases, with 14 bases left between them. The CDR3 length is 15 residues.

The chain has TRBV5-6 and TRBJ2-3; D not certain. V was clipped by 0 bases and J by 0 bases, with 8 bases between them. The CDR3 is 15 amino acids. CDR1 is SGHDT, CDR2 YYEEEE, per germline. CDR3 loop: CASSLVPTSTDTQYF. The CDR3 nucleotides read TGTGCCAGCAGCTTGGTTCCTACTAGCACAGATACGCAGTATTTT.

The chain uses TRBV11-2 and TRBJ2-2, with D possibly TRBD2 on 5 matching bases. This CDR3 region has 15 residues. Germline CDR1 and CDR2: SGHAT and FQNNGV. V gave up 1 base and J gave up 4 bases, with 10 bases separating them. The CDR3 sequence: CASSLVLGPTGELFF. DNA of the CDR3: TGTGCCAGCAGCTTAGTACTAGGTCCCACCGGGGAGCTGTTTTTT. The complete variable domain, with remaining parts taken from reference TRBV11-2 and TRBJ2-2, reads EAGVAQSPRYKIIEKRQSVAFWCNPISGHATLYWYQQILGQGPKLLIQFQNNGVVDDSQLPKDRFSAERLKGVDSTLKIQPAKLEDSAVYLCASSLVLGPTGELFFGEGSRLTVL.

This chain joins TRBV11-3 and TRBJ2-3; a weak D match, TRBD1 (5 bases). V was clipped by 6 bases and J by 1 base, with 17 bases between them. The germline CDR1 and CDR2 sequences are SGHNT and YENEEA. The CDR3 length is 16 residues. CDR3 bases: TGTGCCAGCAGTCCCACAGGTCAAACGGGCACAGATACGCAGTATTTT. Translation: CASSPTGQTGTDTQYF.

The J gene is TRBJ2-2, the V gene TRBV7-8; D is unclear. V dropped 3 bases and J dropped 6 bases, with 5 bases sitting between them. The CDR3 loop spans 12 amino acids. Germline-derived CDR1 and CDR2 are SGHVS and FQNEAQ. CDR3 nucleotide sequence: TGTGCCAGCAGCTTCGAGCCCGGGGAGCTGTTTTTT. This gives the protein CASSFEPGELFF.

The rearrangement uses TRBV14 and TRBJ1-3; TRBD1 matches 10 bases. There are 18 residues in the CDR3. Germline V CDR1 and CDR2: SGHDN, FVKESK. J gave up 0 bases and V 3 bases, and 8 bases lay outside the gene matches. The CDR3 DNA reads as TGTGCCAGCAGCCACACGGGACAGGGGACTTACTCTGGAAACACCATATATTTT. It is translated as CASSHTGQGTYSGNTIYF.

The chain employs TRBV5-1 and TRBJ2-7; D is unresolved. Trimming took 6 bases from V and 0 from J, leaving 13 bases between them. From germline, CDR1 is SGHRS and CDR2 YFSETQ. This CDR3 is 14 amino acids long. This chain's CDR3 is CASKNPGSSYEQYF. CDR3 sequence (DNA): TGCGCCAGCAAAAACCCAGGTAGCTCCTACGAGCAGTACTTC.

This chain links TRBV19 with TRBJ1-1, with 8 bases aligning to TRBD1. V lost 4 bases to trimming and J lost 5 bases; unmatched junction nucleotides: 6. CDR1 LNHDA and CDR2 SQIVND come from the germline V gene (reference sequence). The CDR3 consists of 14 residues. CDR3 nucleotide sequence: TGTGCCAGTAGTAGGGGACAGGCGGGGACTGAAGCTTTCTTT. Protein product: CASSRGQAGTEAFF.

The CDR3 spells CASSHGQGYEQYF. The CDR3 coding sequence is TGTGCCAGCAGCCACGGACAGGGCTACGAGCAGTACTTC. The chain combines TRBV11-3 with TRBJ2-7, with 8 bases aligning to TRBD1. The germline gives CDR1 SGHNT, CDR2 YENEEA. V lost 5 bases and J lost 3; bases outside the gene matches: 3. The CDR3 loop spans 13 amino acids.

The chain combines TRBV7-9 with TRBJ2-7, with a possible D match to TRBD1 (6 bases). The CDR3 extends over 15 amino acids. Trimming took off 8 bases at V and 3 bases at J, with 20 bases between the two ends. Germline V gene data show CDR1 as SEHNR and CDR2 as FQNEAQ (reference sequence). The CDR3 loop is CASSNMDSGRYEQYF. The CDR3, as DNA: TGTGCCAGCTCTAATATGGACAGCGGACGCTACGAGCAGTACTTC.

By frequency in the sample, this clone is medium-sized. The chain recombines TRBV19 with TRBJ2-7; no definite D call. V was cut by 1 base and J by 1 base, with 8 bases left in between. CDR3 length: 14 amino acids. Germline CDR1 is LNHDA and CDR2 is SQIVND (reference sequence). Written as DNA, the CDR3 is TGTGCCAGTAGTATAGCTGGCTCATCCTACGAGCAGTACTTC. Its translation is CASSIAGSSYEQYF.